The present T cell receptor beta chain was sequenced within a study of vaccination effects on CD4 cells after COVID-19. Within the ViraFEST assay, antigen-specific CD4+ T cells underwent expansion with viral peptide pools prior to sequencing. Once cultured for 10 days, the cells underwent separation to obtain CD4+ T cells. Each vaccine recipient was nucleocapsid antibody negative and had no prior SARS-CoV-2 infection. Cultivation was performed at roughly 2 million PBMC per well with about 9.6 IU/ml IL-2 and 10 ug/ml peptides added. There are 15 residues in the CDR3. The V end was cut by 3 bases, the J end by 4 bases, with 12 bases between. Germline loops: CDR1 MNHNS, CDR2 SASEGT. Libraries were prepared by immunoSEQ multiplex PCR; TCRdb keeps only in-frame clonotypes and omits some of them. The sample consists of tens of thousands of clones, 65% to 85% of them appearing once. A word on this clone: Its specificity is not known.

Specimen: CD4+ T cells from PBMCs cultured with HCoV-NL63 spike peptides, collected before COVID-19 vaccination. The chain combines TRBV6-1 with TRBJ2-2; D is uncertain. The receptor was derived from a human donor who received a COVID-19 vaccine. CDR3 nucleotides: TGTGCCAGCAGTGATAGGCAGAGCGCCACCGGGGAGCTGTTTTTT. Amino acid sequence: CASSDRQSATGELFF.